This TCR beta chain is drawn from a study of blood T cells in healthy people across ages. On this clonotype: Antigen specificity is unknown.

The CDR3 extends over 16 amino acids. Germline V gives CDR1 LNHNV, CDR2 YYDKDF (reference sequence). V trimming: 2 bases; J trimming: 6 bases; junction bases outside the gene matches: 9. Researchers report isolating at least 6 million PBMCs per sample. Study-level findings and limits: For the donors, CMV status was unknown and possibly confounded expanded clonotype changes.

PCR was performed a second time for roughly 7 to 12 cycles using a sample-barcoded 5' primer and a J-beta primer mix. TCRdb fed the 5' RACE reads into MiXCR, producing one record per CDR3 protein. The sample lists hundreds of thousands of distinct CDR3 sequences, under 65% occurring once. The source is a woman of 80 years or more in good health. Sample: blood. The J gene is TRBJ2-4, the V gene TRBV15, with 8 positions matching TRBD2. CDR3: CATSRSPGLERNIQYF. CDR3 sequence (DNA): TGTGCCACCAGCAGATCGCCGGGACTAGAGAGAAACATTCAGTACTTC.